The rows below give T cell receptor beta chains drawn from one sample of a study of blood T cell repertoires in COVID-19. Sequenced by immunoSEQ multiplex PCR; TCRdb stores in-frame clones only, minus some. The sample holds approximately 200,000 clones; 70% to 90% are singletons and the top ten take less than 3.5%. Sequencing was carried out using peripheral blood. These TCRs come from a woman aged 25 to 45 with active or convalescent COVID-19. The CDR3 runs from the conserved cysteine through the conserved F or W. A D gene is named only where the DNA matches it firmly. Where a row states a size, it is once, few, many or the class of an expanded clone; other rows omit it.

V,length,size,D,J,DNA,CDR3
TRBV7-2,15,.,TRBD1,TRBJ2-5,TGTGCCAGCAGCTTCGGACAGGGGCGGCAAGAGACCCAGTACTTC,CASSFGQGRQETQYF
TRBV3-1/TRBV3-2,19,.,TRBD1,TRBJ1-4,TGTGCCAGCAGCGTCATAGGGGGACAGGCATATTCAACTAATGAAAAACTGTTTTTT,CASSVIGGQAYSTNEKLFF
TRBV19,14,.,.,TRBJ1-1,TGTGCCAGTAGTACCCAGGTGGGAGGTCCTGAAGCTTTCTTT,CASSTQVGGPEAFF
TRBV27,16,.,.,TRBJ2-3,TGTGCCAGCGGGCGCCCCGGGCAGGGGTCTGGAGATACGCAGTATTTT,CASGRPGQGSGDTQYF
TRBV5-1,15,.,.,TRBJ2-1,TGCGCCAGCCGAGGAGGGGACAGACCCTACAATGAGCAGTTCTTC,CASRGGDRPYNEQFF
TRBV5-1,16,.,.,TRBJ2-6,TGCGCCAGCAGCTTTAGGGACAACTCTGGGGCCAACGTCCTGACTTTC,CASSFRDNSGANVLTF
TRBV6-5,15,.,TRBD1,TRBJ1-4,TGTGCCAGCAGTCGTCGACAGGGGCCAGATGAAAAACTGTTTTTT,CASSRRQGPDEKLFF
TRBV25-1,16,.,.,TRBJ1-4,TGTGCCAGCAGTGAAGGCCCCGAGCTAGGCGGTGAAAAACTGTTTTTT,CASSEGPELGGEKLFF
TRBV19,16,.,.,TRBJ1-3,TGTGCCAGTAGCCCACCGGGACTTTTCTCTGGAAACACCATATATTTT,CASSPPGLFSGNTIYF
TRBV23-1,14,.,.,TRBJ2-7,TGCGCCAGCAGTCAAGCGGGCCCGTACTACGAGCAGTACTTC,CASSQAGPYYEQYF
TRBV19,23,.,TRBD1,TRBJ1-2,TGTGCCAGTAAATTTCGGGTCCGACAGGGGGCGGAATCCCTGATGAAATATAACTATGGCTACACCTTC,CASKFRVRQGAESLMKYNYGYTF
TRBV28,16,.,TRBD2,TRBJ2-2,TGTGCCAGCAGCCCACTAGCGGGTGCGAACACCGGGGAGCTGTTTTTT,CASSPLAGANTGELFF
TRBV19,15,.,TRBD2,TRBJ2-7,TGTGCCAGTAGTGTTGCGGGAGGGAATCCCTACGAGCAGTACTTC,CASSVAGGNPYEQYF
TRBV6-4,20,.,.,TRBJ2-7,TGTGCCAGCAGTGACCCCCCCCGGAAACCCCCGGCCCGCGGCGTGGGCGAGCAGTACTTC,CASSDPPRKPPARGVGEQYF
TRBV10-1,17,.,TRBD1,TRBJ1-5,TGCGCCAGCAGGGTCGGGACAGGGGGCTGGAGCAATCAGCCCCAGCATTTT,CASRVGTGGWSNQPQHF
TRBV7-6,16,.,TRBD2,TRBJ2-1,TGTGCCAGCAGCTTAGTAAGCGGGAGTTTCTACAATGAGCAGTTCTTC,CASSLVSGSFYNEQFF
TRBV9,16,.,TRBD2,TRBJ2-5,TGTGCCAGCAGCGTAATCAGCGGGGGAGGGCAAGAGACCCAGTACTTC,CASSVISGGGQETQYF
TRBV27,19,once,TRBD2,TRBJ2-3,TGTGCCAGCAGTTCCGATAAGCTCGGACTAGCGGGAGGGGGGGATACGCAGTATTTT,CASSSDKLGLAGGGDTQYF
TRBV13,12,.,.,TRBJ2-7,TGTGCCAGCAGCTTTACTGGGCTCGAGCAGTACTTC,CASSFTGLEQYF
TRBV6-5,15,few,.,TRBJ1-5,TGTGCCAGCTGCTATCAGGTGCAGAGCAATCAGCCCCAGCATTTT,CASCYQVQSNQPQHF
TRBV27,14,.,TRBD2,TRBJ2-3,TGTGCCAGCAGTCTAGCGGGAACTAGAGGTACGCAGTATTTT,CASSLAGTRGTQYF
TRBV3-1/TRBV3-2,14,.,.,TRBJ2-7,TGTGCCAGCAGCCTTGTGACAGGAGCCTACGAGCAGTACTTC,CASSLVTGAYEQYF